The sequence of this T cell receptor (beta chain) was determined in a study of T cell responses to AZD1222 COVID-19 vaccine. Study findings and constraints: Once two AZD1222 doses were given, Spike-specific TCR breadth and depth went up. Clonal diversity was possibly underestimated, and the donors were mostly white British, with more females. Spike was spanned by vaccine-associated CD4 TCRs, which were dominant at 160-218 and 743-854. At study baseline, merely more than 5 AZD1222 recipients were seropositive.

Libraries were prepared by immunoSEQ multiplex PCR; TCRdb keeps only in-frame clonotypes and omits some of them. The sample carries more than 100,000 clones, around 90% recorded once. For this clone: Its antigen is as yet unknown.

Trimming cost V 3 bases and J 4 bases, with 10 bases left between them. Germline V gives CDR1 LGHDT, CDR2 YNNKEL (reference sequence). The CDR3 runs 14 residues. The rearrangement uses TRBV3-1 (or the pseudogene TRBV3-2) and TRBJ1-5; D gene unclear. This clonotype was sampled from an adult who received the AZD1222 COVID-19 vaccine. Sample: peripheral blood, taken 28 days after the second AZD1222 dose. CDR3 protein: CASSHRVGNQPQHF. The CDR3 coding sequence is TGTGCCAGCAGCCATCGGGTCGGTAATCAGCCCCAGCATTTT.